A selection of T cell receptor beta chains follows, all from one sample in a study of shared clonotypes between healthy human individuals. The data were produced by immunoSEQ multiplex PCR, yet TCRdb's version contains in-frame clones alone and is incomplete. The sample lists approximately 2.5 million clones, approximately 90% occurring once. The sample comprised naive CD4+ T cells sorted from blood. Every receptor here comes from a man aged 18 to 35 in good health. The conserved cysteine and the conserved F or W are not part of the CDR3 here. Fields, in order: J gene, CDR3 length, V gene, CDR3 protein.

j_call: TRBJ1-4; cdr3_length: 13; v_call: TRBV28; cdr3_aa: ASEAPGQGRKKLF
j_call: TRBJ2-7; cdr3_length: 10; v_call: TRBV28; cdr3_aa: ASKGRAYEQY
j_call: TRBJ2-5; cdr3_length: 11; v_call: TRBV5-1; cdr3_aa: ASSRELQETQY
j_call: TRBJ1-6; cdr3_length: 13; v_call: TRBV5-1; cdr3_aa: ASSSPGQGNSPLH
j_call: TRBJ2-2; cdr3_length: 13; v_call: TRBV9; cdr3_aa: ASSEKVEGSGELF
j_call: TRBJ1-5; cdr3_length: 10; v_call: TRBV28; cdr3_aa: ATRSPNQPQH
j_call: TRBJ2-4; cdr3_length: 14; v_call: TRBV7-2; cdr3_aa: ASSLGVNTAKNIQY
j_call: TRBJ2-2; cdr3_length: 12; v_call: TRBV27; cdr3_aa: ASSRTGNTGELF
j_call: TRBJ1-1; cdr3_length: 11; v_call: TRBV29-1; cdr3_aa: SVLGRMNTEAF
j_call: TRBJ2-1; cdr3_length: 12; v_call: TRBV5-1; cdr3_aa: ASSLGQSAGEQF
j_call: TRBJ2-7; cdr3_length: 11; v_call: TRBV7-9; cdr3_aa: ASSLEGGTEQY
j_call: TRBJ1-2; cdr3_length: 22; v_call: TRBV27; cdr3_aa: ASSLSSIRLTGTGSDTENYGYT
j_call: TRBJ2-3; cdr3_length: 13; v_call: TRBV10-2; cdr3_aa: ASIGQSLGTDTQY
j_call: TRBJ2-3; cdr3_length: 9; v_call: TRBV19; cdr3_aa: ASSMGDTQY
j_call: TRBJ1-2; cdr3_length: 14; v_call: TRBV7-2; cdr3_aa: ASSPRGPQGANGYT
j_call: TRBJ1-1; cdr3_length: 10; v_call: TRBV30; cdr3_aa: AWSGMNTEAF
j_call: TRBJ2-7; cdr3_length: 11; v_call: TRBV19; cdr3_aa: ASSVERGYEQY
j_call: TRBJ1-3; cdr3_length: 12; v_call: TRBV2; cdr3_aa: ASSKQGARDTIY
j_call: TRBJ1-3; cdr3_length: 13; v_call: TRBV19; cdr3_aa: ASSEGVISGNTIY
j_call: TRBJ1-5; cdr3_length: 11; v_call: TRBV18; cdr3_aa: ASSGDREQPQH
j_call: TRBJ1-2; cdr3_length: 12; v_call: TRBV6-1; cdr3_aa: ASKPWDGVYGYT
j_call: TRBJ2-7; cdr3_length: 12; v_call: TRBV5-5; cdr3_aa: ASSLNGGAVEQY
j_call: TRBJ2-2; cdr3_length: 15; v_call: TRBV5-1; cdr3_aa: ASSFRTSGSSTGELF
j_call: TRBJ2-2; cdr3_length: 14; v_call: TRBV7-8; cdr3_aa: ASSSGLIGNTGELF
j_call: TRBJ2-7; cdr3_length: 11; v_call: TRBV5-1; cdr3_aa: ASSLAGPYEQY
j_call: TRBJ2-3; cdr3_length: 12; v_call: TRBV18; cdr3_aa: ASSGQGRTDTQY
j_call: TRBJ2-3; cdr3_length: 14; v_call: TRBV11-3; cdr3_aa: ASSPPEGRSTDTQY
j_call: TRBJ1-1; cdr3_length: 12; v_call: TRBV5-1; cdr3_aa: ASSLGSGNTEAF
j_call: TRBJ2-1; cdr3_length: 11; v_call: TRBV10-3; cdr3_aa: ATPRRADNEQF
j_call: TRBJ2-5; cdr3_length: 12; v_call: TRBV5-6; cdr3_aa: ASSSSGRQETQY
j_call: TRBJ1-2; cdr3_length: 11; v_call: TRBV6-5; cdr3_aa: ASSYGKGNGYT
j_call: TRBJ1-1; cdr3_length: 12; v_call: TRBV6-5; cdr3_aa: ASSSLTGDTEAF
j_call: TRBJ1-3; cdr3_length: 14; v_call: TRBV7-9; cdr3_aa: ASSLSLAVSGNTIY
j_call: TRBJ1-3; cdr3_length: 13; v_call: TRBV5-8; cdr3_aa: ASSRKDRFENTIY
j_call: TRBJ1-1; cdr3_length: 10; v_call: TRBV18; cdr3_aa: ASSSGNTEAF
j_call: TRBJ1-1; cdr3_length: 13; v_call: TRBV5-1; cdr3_aa: ASSKVGFMNTEAF
j_call: TRBJ1-3; cdr3_length: 12; v_call: TRBV5-1; cdr3_aa: ASSRTGDGNTIY
j_call: TRBJ1-5; cdr3_length: 13; v_call: TRBV6-5; cdr3_aa: ASRGRGRRGEPQH
j_call: TRBJ1-2; cdr3_length: 15; v_call: TRBV28; cdr3_aa: ASSFQGSSPGLGGYT
j_call: TRBJ2-2; cdr3_length: 13; v_call: TRBV7-2; cdr3_aa: ASSLVSGVTGELF
j_call: TRBJ1-4; cdr3_length: 13; v_call: TRBV2; cdr3_aa: ASTIGQGTNEKLF
j_call: TRBJ2-7; cdr3_length: 10; v_call: TRBV6-1; cdr3_aa: ASSEISYEQY
j_call: TRBJ1-2; cdr3_length: 11; v_call: TRBV30; cdr3_aa: AWSRAVNYGYT
j_call: TRBJ1-3; cdr3_length: 11; v_call: TRBV5-1; cdr3_aa: ASSPISGNTIY
j_call: TRBJ2-1; cdr3_length: 13; v_call: TRBV7-2; cdr3_aa: ASSLAAATYNEQF
j_call: TRBJ2-7; cdr3_length: 13; v_call: TRBV11-2; cdr3_aa: ASSLPGGETYEQY
j_call: TRBJ2-7; cdr3_length: 11; v_call: TRBV5-1; cdr3_aa: ASSLAQGYEQY
j_call: TRBJ1-6; cdr3_length: 13; v_call: TRBV6-5; cdr3_aa: ASRGGYTYNSPLH
j_call: TRBJ2-7; cdr3_length: 14; v_call: TRBV7-9; cdr3_aa: ASSQSARRVPYEQY
j_call: TRBJ2-7; cdr3_length: 13; v_call: TRBV11-2; cdr3_aa: ASSFTRTSVYEQY
j_call: TRBJ2-7; cdr3_length: 12; v_call: TRBV7-9; cdr3_aa: ASSLDRGSYEQY
j_call: TRBJ1-6; cdr3_length: 12; v_call: TRBV6-1; cdr3_aa: ASMRGADNSPLH
j_call: TRBJ2-7; cdr3_length: 12; v_call: TRBV29-1; cdr3_aa: SARGGSAHYEQY
j_call: TRBJ2-5; cdr3_length: 12; v_call: TRBV18; cdr3_aa: ASSPTGDQETQY
j_call: TRBJ2-7; cdr3_length: 13; v_call: TRBV6-5; cdr3_aa: ASNSGAGGPYEQY
j_call: TRBJ2-7; cdr3_length: 11; v_call: TRBV18; cdr3_aa: ASSPGVLYEQY
j_call: TRBJ2-7; cdr3_length: 13; v_call: TRBV6-5; cdr3_aa: ASSFSLAGSYEQY
j_call: TRBJ1-2; cdr3_length: 12; v_call: TRBV7-2; cdr3_aa: ASSLGEGRYGYT
j_call: TRBJ1-6; cdr3_length: 14; v_call: TRBV18; cdr3_aa: ASSPGQGFYNSPLH
j_call: TRBJ1-6; cdr3_length: 14; v_call: TRBV5-4; cdr3_aa: ASSPGKSSYNSPLH